This paragraph reports one T cell receptor (beta chain). The data were produced by immunoSEQ multiplex PCR, yet TCRdb's version contains in-frame clones alone and is incomplete. The sample shows around 17,000 clones, about nine tenths of them seen only once. Samples were taken several times over chemoradiotherapy. These data belong to a study of chemoradiotherapy in HPV16-positive cancers. Study details: Candidate HPV-specific clones and shared TCR motifs came from two HPV16-positive patients.

Germline loops: CDR1 SGHDT, CDR2 YYEEEE. CDR3 size: 12 residues. V lost 5 bases and J lost 2, with 8 bases in between. The chain employs TRBV5-6 and TRBJ2-7; D is undetermined. The sample was blood, taken from a patient who underwent chemoradiotherapy. This TCR was recovered from a human donor with HPV-associated anogenital cancer. CDR3 in amino acids: CASSRWAYEQYF. The CDR3 nucleotides read TGTGCCAGCAGTCGGTGGGCCTACGAGCAGTACTTC.